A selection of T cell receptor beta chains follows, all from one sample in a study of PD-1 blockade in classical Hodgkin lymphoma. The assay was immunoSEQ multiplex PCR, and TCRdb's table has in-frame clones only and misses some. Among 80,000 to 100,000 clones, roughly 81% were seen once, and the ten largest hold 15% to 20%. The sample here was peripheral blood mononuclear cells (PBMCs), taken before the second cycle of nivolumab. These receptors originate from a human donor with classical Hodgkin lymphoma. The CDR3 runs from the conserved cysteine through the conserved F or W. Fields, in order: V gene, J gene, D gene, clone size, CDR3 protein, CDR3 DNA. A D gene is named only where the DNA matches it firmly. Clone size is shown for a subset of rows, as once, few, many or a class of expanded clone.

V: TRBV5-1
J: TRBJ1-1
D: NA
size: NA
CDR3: CASSPGAEAFF
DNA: TGCGCCAGCAGCCCGGGGGCTGAAGCTTTCTTT

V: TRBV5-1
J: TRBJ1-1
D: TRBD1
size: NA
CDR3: CASSLAGQPHEAFF
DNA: TGCGCCAGCAGCTTGGCGGGACAGCCCCATGAAGCTTTCTTT

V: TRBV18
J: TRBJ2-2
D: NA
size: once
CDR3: CASSPTGSHGELFF
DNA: TGTGCCAGCTCCCCTACCGGCAGCCACGGGGAGCTGTTTTTT

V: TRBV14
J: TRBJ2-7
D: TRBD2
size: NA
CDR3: CASSQDLPSGSNEQYF
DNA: TGTGCCAGCAGCCAAGATCTGCCTAGCGGGAGCAACGAGCAGTACTTC

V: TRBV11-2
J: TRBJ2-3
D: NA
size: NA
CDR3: CASSSQTDFTDTQYF
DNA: TGTGCCAGCAGCTCCCAGACAGACTTCACAGATACGCAGTATTTT

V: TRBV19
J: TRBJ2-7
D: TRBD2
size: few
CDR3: CASSILAGAPYEQYF
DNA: TGTGCCAGTAGTATACTAGCGGGAGCCCCATACGAGCAGTACTTC

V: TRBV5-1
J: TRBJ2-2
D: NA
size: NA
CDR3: CASSSGTPNTGELFF
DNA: TGCGCCAGCAGCAGCGGGACACCGAACACCGGGGAGCTGTTTTTT

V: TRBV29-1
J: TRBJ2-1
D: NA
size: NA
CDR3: CSVEVSPYSEQFF
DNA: TGCAGCGTTGAAGTATCTCCTTACAGTGAGCAGTTCTTC

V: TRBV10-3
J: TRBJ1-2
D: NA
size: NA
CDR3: CAISEYPGDNGYTF
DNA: TGTGCCATCAGTGAGTATCCAGGGGATAATGGCTACACCTTC

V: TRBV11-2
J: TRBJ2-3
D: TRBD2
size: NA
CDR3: CASSGTSGTYTQYF
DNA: TGTGCCAGCAGCGGGACTAGCGGTACTTATACGCAGTATTTT

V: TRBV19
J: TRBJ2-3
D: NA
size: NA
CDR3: CASSIGGRIADTQYF
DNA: TGTGCCAGTAGTATAGGGGGTAGAATCGCAGATACGCAGTATTTT

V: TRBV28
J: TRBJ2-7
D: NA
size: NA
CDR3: CASSFLRGGYEQYF
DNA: TGTGCCAGCAGTTTTTTAAGGGGCGGATACGAGCAGTACTTC

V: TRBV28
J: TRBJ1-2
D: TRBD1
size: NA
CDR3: CASWGQGDYGYTF
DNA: TGTGCCAGCTGGGGACAGGGAGACTATGGCTACACCTTC

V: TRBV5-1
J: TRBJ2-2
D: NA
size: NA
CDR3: CASRRGTAEDTGELFF
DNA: TGCGCCAGCAGGCGGGGGACAGCTGAGGACACCGGGGAGCTGTTTTTT

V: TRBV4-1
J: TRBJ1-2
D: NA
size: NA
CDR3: CASSQNIGTQSNYGYTF
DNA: TGCGCCAGCAGCCAAAACATCGGGACTCAAAGTAACTATGGCTACACCTTC

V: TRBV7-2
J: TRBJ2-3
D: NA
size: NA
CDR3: CASSLSLRTDTQYF
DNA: TGTGCCAGCAGCTTAAGCCTCCGGACAGATACGCAGTATTTT

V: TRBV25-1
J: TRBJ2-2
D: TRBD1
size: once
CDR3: CASSSSRTGEELFF
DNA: TGTGCCAGCAGTTCTAGTCGGACAGGGGAGGAGCTGTTTTTT

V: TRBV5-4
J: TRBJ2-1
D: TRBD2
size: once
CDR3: CASRPGLAGGSSYNEQFF
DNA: TGTGCCAGCCGGCCGGGACTAGCGGGAGGGAGCTCCTACAATGAGCAGTTCTTC

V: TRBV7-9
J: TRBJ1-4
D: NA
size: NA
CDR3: CASSSDPPRVKLFF
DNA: TGTGCCAGCAGCTCCGACCCCCCTAGGGTAAAACTGTTTTTT

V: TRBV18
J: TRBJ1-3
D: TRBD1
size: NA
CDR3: CASSPLGQGYRNTIYF
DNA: TGTGCCAGCTCACCCCTGGGACAGGGGTATCGAAACACCATATATTTT

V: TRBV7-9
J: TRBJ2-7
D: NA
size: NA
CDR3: CASSLARPLGAEQYF
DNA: TGTGCCAGCAGCTTAGCCCGGCCTCTGGGGGCCGAGCAGTACTTC

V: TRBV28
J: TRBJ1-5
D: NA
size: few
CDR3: CASLNGGSSNQPQHF
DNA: TGTGCCAGCCTTAACGGAGGGTCGAGCAATCAGCCCCAGCATTTT

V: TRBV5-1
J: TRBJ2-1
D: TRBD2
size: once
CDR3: CASSATSGSSSYNEQFF
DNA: TGCGCCAGCAGCGCTACTAGCGGGAGTAGCTCCTACAATGAGCAGTTCTTC

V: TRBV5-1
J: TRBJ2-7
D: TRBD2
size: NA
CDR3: CASSELTSGSSEQYF
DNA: TGCGCCAGCAGCGAACTGACTAGCGGGAGCTCCGAGCAGTACTTC

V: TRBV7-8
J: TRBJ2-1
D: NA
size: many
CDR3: CASSAPGDFPRNEQFF
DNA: TGTGCCAGCAGCGCCCCTGGGGACTTCCCTAGAAATGAGCAGTTCTTC

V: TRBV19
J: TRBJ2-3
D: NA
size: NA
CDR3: CAGKDRPNTDTQYF
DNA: TGTGCCGGGAAAGACAGGCCGAACACAGATACGCAGTATTTT

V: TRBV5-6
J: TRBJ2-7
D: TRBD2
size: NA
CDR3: CASSLRTSGSRGYEQYF
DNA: TGTGCCAGCAGCTTACGGACTAGCGGGAGCCGGGGCTACGAGCAGTACTTC

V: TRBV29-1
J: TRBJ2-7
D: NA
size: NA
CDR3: CSVALTDREQYF
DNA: TGCAGCGTGGCCCTGACCGACAGGGAGCAGTACTTC

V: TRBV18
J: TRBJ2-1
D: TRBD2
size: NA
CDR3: CASSLLAGDYNEQFF
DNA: TGTGCCAGCTCCCTTCTAGCGGGAGACTACAATGAGCAGTTCTTC

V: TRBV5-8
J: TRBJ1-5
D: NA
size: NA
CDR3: CASSSKQVFNQPQHF
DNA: TGTGCCAGCAGCTCAAAACAGGTGTTCAATCAGCCCCAGCATTTT

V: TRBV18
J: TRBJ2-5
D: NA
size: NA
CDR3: CASSPNLEGHFQETQYF
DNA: TGTGCCAGCTCACCAAATTTAGAGGGACACTTCCAAGAGACCCAGTACTTC

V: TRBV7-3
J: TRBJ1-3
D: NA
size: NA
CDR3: CASSLSPRDTIYF
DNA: TGTGCCAGCAGCTTATCTCCCAGGGACACCATATATTTT

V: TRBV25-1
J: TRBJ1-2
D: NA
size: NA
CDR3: CASNSGYGYTF
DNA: TGTGCCAGCAACTCAGGGTATGGCTACACCTTC

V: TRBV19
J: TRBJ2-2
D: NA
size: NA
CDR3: CASSIRGMNTGELFF
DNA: TGTGCCAGTAGTATTCGGGGGATGAACACCGGGGAGCTGTTTTTT

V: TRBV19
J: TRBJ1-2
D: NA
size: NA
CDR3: CASTRKGPYGYTF
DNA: TGTGCCAGTACTCGAAAGGGGCCCTATGGCTACACCTTC

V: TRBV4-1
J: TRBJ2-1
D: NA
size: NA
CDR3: CASSLIDFVGDEQFF
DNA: TGCGCCAGCAGCCTAATCGATTTTGTTGGAGATGAGCAGTTCTTC

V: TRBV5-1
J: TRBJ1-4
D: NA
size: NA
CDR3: CASSLEGVQGGEKLFF
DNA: TGCGCCAGCAGCTTGGAAGGGGTCCAGGGTGGTGAAAAACTGTTTTTT

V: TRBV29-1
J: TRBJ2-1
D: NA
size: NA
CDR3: CSVEDLGEAEQFF
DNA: TGCAGCGTTGAAGATCTCGGAGAGGCTGAGCAGTTCTTC

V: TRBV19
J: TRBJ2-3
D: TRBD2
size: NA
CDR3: CASSTAGGGTDTQYF
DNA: TGTGCCAGTAGCACTGCGGGAGGAGGGACAGATACGCAGTATTTT

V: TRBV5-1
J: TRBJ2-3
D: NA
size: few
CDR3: CASSFTGLTDTQYF
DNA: TGCGCCAGCAGCTTCACCGGGCTCACAGATACGCAGTATTTT

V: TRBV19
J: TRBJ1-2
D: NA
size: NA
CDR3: CASSISAGMDGYTF
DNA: TGTGCCAGTAGCATATCGGCCGGGATGGATGGCTACACCTTC

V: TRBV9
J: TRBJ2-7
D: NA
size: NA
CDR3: CASTREGRGEQYF
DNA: TGTGCCAGCACCAGAGAGGGTCGGGGCGAGCAGTACTTC

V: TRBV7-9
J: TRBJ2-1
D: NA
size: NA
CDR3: CASSLGSGVWNEQFF
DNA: TGTGCCAGCAGCTTAGGATCGGGGGTTTGGAATGAGCAGTTCTTC

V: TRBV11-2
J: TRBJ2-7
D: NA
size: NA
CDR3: CASSLEPLPGSEQYF
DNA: TGTGCCAGCAGCTTAGAACCCCTCCCCGGGAGCGAGCAGTACTTC

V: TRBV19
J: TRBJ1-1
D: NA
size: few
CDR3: CASSSHSSIMNTEAFF
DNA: TGTGCCAGTAGTTCCCACAGCAGTATCATGAACACTGAAGCTTTCTTT